A single sample gave rise to the 2 T cell receptor beta chains below, sequenced in a study of tumor and adjacent non-tumor tissue in lung cancer (dated by TCRdb to 2017 to 2018). RNA was extracted from bulk unsorted tissue and checked for quality with a NanoDrop ND-1000 and an Agilent 2100. Distant non-tumor tissue taken more than 3 cm from the tumor edge was used as the normal lung sample. Preparation of the library involved multiplex PCR. TCRdb records Illumina HiSeq 2500 as the sequencer. TCRbeta libraries were built by three rounds of nested PCR using primers (Table S4), following protocols modified from ARM-PCR. TCRdb handled the public reads itself, with Q25 trimming in fastp and clone calling in MiXCR, and kept productive beta chains. Here each entry gathers all rows of one CDR3 protein and keeps the most common genes and DNA. For this sample there are some 97,000 distinct CDR3 sequences; 50% to 70% appear just once. The ten top clones hold around 20% of the sample.

The source material was distant non-tumor lung tissue. Every receptor here comes from a man aged 25-45 years with non-small cell lung cancer.

A few counts support this clonotype. This chain links TRBV11-2 with TRBJ1-6; no clear D gene. This CDR3 has 14 amino acids. V lost 2 bases to trimming and J lost 7 bases, with 9 bases between them. Per the germline V gene, CDR1 is SGHAT and CDR2 is FQNNGV. The CDR3 nucleotides read TGTGCCAGCAGCTTAAGTAGTCCCAATTCACCCCTCCACTTT. Encoded protein: CASSLSSPNSPLHF.

In the case of this clonotype: Since no conserved phenylalanine or tryptophan closes the CDR3, a read error is the likely cause. The chain has TRBV12-3 or TRBV12-4 and TRBJ2-7; 7 nucleotides align to TRBD1. CDR3 length: 13 amino acids. Germline trimming cut 1 base from V and 3 bases from J; bases unmatched to any gene: 0. The CDR3 reads CASSLGQGYEQYL. CDR3 in DNA: TGTGCCAGCAGTTTAGGACAGGGCTACGAGCAGTACCTC.